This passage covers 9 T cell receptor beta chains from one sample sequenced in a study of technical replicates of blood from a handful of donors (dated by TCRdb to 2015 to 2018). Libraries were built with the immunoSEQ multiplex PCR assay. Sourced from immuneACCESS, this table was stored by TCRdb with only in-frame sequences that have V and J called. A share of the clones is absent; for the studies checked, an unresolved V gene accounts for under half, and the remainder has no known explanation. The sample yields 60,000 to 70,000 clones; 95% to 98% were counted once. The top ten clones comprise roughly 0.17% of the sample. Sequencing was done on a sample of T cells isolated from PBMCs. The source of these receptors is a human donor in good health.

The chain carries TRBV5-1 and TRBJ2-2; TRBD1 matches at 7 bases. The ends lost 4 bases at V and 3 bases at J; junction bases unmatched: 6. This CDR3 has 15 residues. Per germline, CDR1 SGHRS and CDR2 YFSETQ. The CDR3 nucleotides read TGCGCCAGCAGCAAGGGACAGCCCGACACCGGGGAGCTGTTTTTT. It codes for CASSKGQPDTGELFF.

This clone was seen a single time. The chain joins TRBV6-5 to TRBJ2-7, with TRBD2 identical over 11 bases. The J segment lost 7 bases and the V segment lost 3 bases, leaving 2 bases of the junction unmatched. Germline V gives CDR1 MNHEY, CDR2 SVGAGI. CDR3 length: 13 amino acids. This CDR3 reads CASSYGTSGEQYF. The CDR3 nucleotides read TGTGCCAGCAGTTATGGGACTAGCGGAGAGCAGTACTTC.

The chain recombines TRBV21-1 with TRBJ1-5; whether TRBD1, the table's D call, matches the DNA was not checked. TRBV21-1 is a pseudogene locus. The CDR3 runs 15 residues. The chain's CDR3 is CASSSTGQFNQPQHF. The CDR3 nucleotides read TGTGCCAGCAGCTCGACGGGACAGTTTAATCAGCCCCAGCATTTT.

Here the CDR3 reads CASTDSTSGSSYEQYF. As DNA, the CDR3 is TGTGCCAGCACCGACTCGACTAGCGGGAGTTCCTACGAGCAGTACTTC. This chain links TRBV28 with TRBJ2-7; 12 bases line up with TRBD2. CDR1 and CDR2 from the germline V gene are MDHEN and SYDVKM. Trimming at V came to 7 bases and at J to 1 base, leaving 8 bases not matched to a gene. The CDR3 length is 16 residues. The variable domain in full, with the rest retrieved from reference TRBV28 and TRBJ2-7, is DVKVTQSSRYLVKRTGEKVFLECVQDMDHENMFWYRQDPGLGLRLIYFSYDVKMKEKGDIPEGYSVSREKKERFSLILESASTNQTSMYLCASTDSTSGSSYEQYFGPGTRLTVT.

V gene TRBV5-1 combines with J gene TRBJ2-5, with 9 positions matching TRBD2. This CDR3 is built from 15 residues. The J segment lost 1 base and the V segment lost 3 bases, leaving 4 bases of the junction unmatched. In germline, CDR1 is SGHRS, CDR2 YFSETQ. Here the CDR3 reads CASSSLTSGQETQYF. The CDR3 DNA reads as TGCGCCAGCAGCTCCTTGACTAGCGGCCAAGAGACCCAGTACTTC.

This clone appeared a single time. CDR3 protein: CASSQDGGWTSDQETQYF. CDR3 DNA: TGCGCCAGCAGCCAAGATGGGGGCTGGACTAGCGACCAAGAGACCCAGTACTTC. The chain links TRBV4-1 to TRBJ2-5; TRBD2 aligns across 9 bases. The CDR3 covers 18 residues. Germline loops: CDR1 MGHRA, CDR2 YSYEKL. J was trimmed by 0 bases and V by 0 bases; bases with no gene match: 8.

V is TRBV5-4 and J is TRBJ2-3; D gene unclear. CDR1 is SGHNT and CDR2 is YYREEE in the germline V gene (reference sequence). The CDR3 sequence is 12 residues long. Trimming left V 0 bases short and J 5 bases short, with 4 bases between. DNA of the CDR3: TGTGCCAGCAGCTTGGCGGTAGATACGCAGTATTTT. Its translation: CASSLAVDTQYF.

CDR3 loop: CASSSSGTRGDEQYF. The CDR3 DNA sequence: TGTGCCAGCAGCTCATCCGGGACTAGGGGGGACGAGCAGTACTTC. This sequence joins TRBV5-4 and TRBJ2-7; 8 bases line up with TRBD2. CDR1 and CDR2 from the germline V gene are SGHNT and YYREEE (reference sequence). The CDR3 contains 15 residues. The junction had 10 bases not matched to a gene; V was cut back by 3 bases and J by 5 bases. Combining the CDR3 with reference TRBV5-4 and TRBJ2-7 gives the whole variable domain ETGVTQSPTHLIKTRGQQVTLRCSSQSGHNTVSWYQQALGQGPQFIFQYYREEENGRGNFPPRFSGLQFPNYSSELNVNALELDDSALYLCASSSSGTRGDEQYFGPGTRLTVT.

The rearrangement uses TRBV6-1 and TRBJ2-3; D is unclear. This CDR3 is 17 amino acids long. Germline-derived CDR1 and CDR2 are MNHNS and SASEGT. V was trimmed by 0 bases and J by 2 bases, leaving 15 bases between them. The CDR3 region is CASSEAAGTSYTDTQYF. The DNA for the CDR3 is TGTGCCAGCAGTGAAGCGGCAGGAACTTCGTACACAGATACGCAGTATTTT.